Reported below is one T cell receptor beta chain. Which antigen it targets is not known. Base qualities are not at hand, and no much larger clone is one base apart. The data were taken from a study of technical replicates of blood from a handful of donors (dated by TCRdb to the late 2010s). The junction shows trimming of 1 base on V and 6 bases on J, plus 6 bases between the germline ends. CDR1 and CDR2 (SGHDN, FVKESK) derive from the germline V gene. The CDR3 spans 13 residues, from the cysteine through the phenylalanine. Just CDR3 DNA is preserved here, 39 bases in frame from base 1. Preparation of the library involved the immunoSEQ multiplex PCR assay. TCRdb took this table from immuneACCESS and kept in-frame rearrangements with V and J called. Such tables lack part of the clones; where checked against another copy, unresolved V genes explain under half of the gap, and the rest is unexplained. The sample data list more than 95,000 clones, and around 95% of these were observed just once. Together, the top ten hold more than 0.2% of the sample.

The sequence is built from TRBV14 and TRBJ2-2, with TRBD2 tentatively as D gene (6 bases match). Specimen: T cells isolated from PBMCs. The sequence was obtained from a human donor in good health. The nucleotides read TGTGCCAGCAGCCAAGGGGGGGCCGGGGAGCTGTTTTTT. Its protein reads: CASSQGGAGELFF.